A single sample is the source of the 4 T cell receptor beta chains below, sequenced in a study of regulatory T cells in long-lasting Graves disease. Arm-PCR of CDR3 regions with iRepertoire HTBI primers generated TCR beta libraries. TCRdb re-analysed the multiplex PCR reads in MiXCR, keeping a single row per CDR3 protein. The sample lists 500,000 or so distinct CDR3 sequences; about 16% were seen once. As to time point: newly diagnosed GD, antithyroid drugs for less than 3 months. With RNA extracted from PBMCs as input, the TCR library was made. These records were also assigned to another study, of T cells in Graves' hyperthyroidism and ophthalmopathy.

This specimen consisted of peripheral blood mononuclear cells (PBMCs), obtained at new diagnosis, from a patient treated with antithyroid drugs. All receptors come from a woman aged 35 to 59 with Graves disease.

This clonotype was found many times. The chain uses TRBV30 and TRBJ1-2; the match to TRBD1 covers 7 bases. This CDR3 comprises 12 residues. Trimming at V came to 7 bases and at J to 7 bases, leaving 9 bases not matched to a gene. The germline V gene encodes CDR1 GTSNPN and CDR2 SVGIG (reference sequence). The CDR3 is CAYGRGQGGYTF. The CDR3 DNA reads as TGTGCCTACGGAAGGGGGCAGGGTGGCTACACCTTC.

This clonotype came up many times. The chain is built from TRBV5-5 and TRBJ2-3; 11 nucleotides align to TRBD1. CDR1 SGHKS and CDR2 YYEKEE come from the germline V gene (reference sequence). The CDR3 sequence is 14 residues long. The ends lost 5 bases at V and 5 bases at J; junction bases unmatched: 4. The CDR3 nucleotides are TGTGCCAGCAGGATGGGACAGGGGGTAGATACGCAGTATTTT. Translation gives CASRMGQGVDTQYF.

The table lists this clonotype with many counts. V is TRBV27 and J is TRBJ1-3; D is perhaps TRBD1 (5 bases). Trimming left V 4 bases short and J 0 bases short, with 13 bases between. This CDR3 is 16 amino acids long. CDR1 is MNHEY and CDR2 is SMNVEV in the germline V gene (reference sequence). This CDR3 is CASSSTQAYSGNTIYF. In DNA form, the CDR3 reads TGTGCCAGCAGTTCTACACAGGCCTACTCTGGAAACACCATATATTTT.

The count of this clonotype is one. This may come from a read error, since a much larger clone is one base off. The rearrangement uses TRBV18 and TRBJ2-1, with 7 bases aligning to TRBD1. V shed 8 bases, J shed 10 bases, and the junction held 14 bases outside the gene matches. In germline, CDR1 is KGHSH, CDR2 LQKENI. This CDR3 spans 14 amino acids. The CDR3 coding sequence is TGTGCCAGCAGGACAGGTTCGAAATCCTACGAGCAGTTCTTC. This translates into CASRTGSKSYEQFF. The full variable domain, with the rest looked up from reference TRBV18 and TRBJ2-1, is NAGVMQNPRHLVRRRGQEARLRCSPMKGHSHVYWYRQLPEEGLKFMVYLQKENIIDESGMPKERFSAEFPKEGPSILRIQQVVRGDSAAYFCASRTGSKSYEQFFGPGTRLTVL.